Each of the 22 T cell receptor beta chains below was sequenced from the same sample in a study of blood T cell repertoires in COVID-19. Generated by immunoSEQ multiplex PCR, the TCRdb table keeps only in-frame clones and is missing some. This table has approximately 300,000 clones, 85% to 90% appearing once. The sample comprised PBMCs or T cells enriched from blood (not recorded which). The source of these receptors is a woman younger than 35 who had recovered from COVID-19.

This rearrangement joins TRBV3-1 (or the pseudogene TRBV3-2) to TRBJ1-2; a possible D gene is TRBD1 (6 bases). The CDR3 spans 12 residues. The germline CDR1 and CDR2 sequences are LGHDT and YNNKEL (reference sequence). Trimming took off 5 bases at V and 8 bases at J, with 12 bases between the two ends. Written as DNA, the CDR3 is TGTGCCAGCAGCTTTGACAGGAACGGCTACACCTTC. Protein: CASSFDRNGYTF.

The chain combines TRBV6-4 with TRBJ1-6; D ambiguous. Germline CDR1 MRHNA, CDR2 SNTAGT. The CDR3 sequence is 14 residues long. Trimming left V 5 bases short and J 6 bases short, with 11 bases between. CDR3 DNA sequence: TGTGCCAGCAGTCGAGAGGGCCTTAATTCACCCCTCCACTTT. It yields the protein CASSREGLNSPLHF.

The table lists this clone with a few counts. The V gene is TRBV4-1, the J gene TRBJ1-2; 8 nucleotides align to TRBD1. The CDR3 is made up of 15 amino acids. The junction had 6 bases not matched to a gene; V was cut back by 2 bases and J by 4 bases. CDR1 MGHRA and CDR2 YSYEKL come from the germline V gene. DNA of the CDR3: TGCGCCAGCAGCCAACAGGGGGCTTTAAGCTATGGCTACACCTTC. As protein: CASSQQGALSYGYTF.

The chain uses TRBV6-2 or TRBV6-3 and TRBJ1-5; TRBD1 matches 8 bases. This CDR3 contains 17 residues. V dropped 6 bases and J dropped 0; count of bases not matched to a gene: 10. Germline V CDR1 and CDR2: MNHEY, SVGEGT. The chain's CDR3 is CASSPDRDSFSNQPQHF. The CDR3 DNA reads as TGTGCCAGCAGCCCGGACAGGGATTCTTTTAGCAATCAGCCCCAGCATTTT.

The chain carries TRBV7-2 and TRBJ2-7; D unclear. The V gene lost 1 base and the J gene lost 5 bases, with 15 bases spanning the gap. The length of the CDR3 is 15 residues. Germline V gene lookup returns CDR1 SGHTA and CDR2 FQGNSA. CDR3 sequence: CASSLVNPPRDEQYF. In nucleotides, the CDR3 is TGTGCCAGCAGCTTAGTCAACCCTCCTCGGGACGAGCAGTACTTC.

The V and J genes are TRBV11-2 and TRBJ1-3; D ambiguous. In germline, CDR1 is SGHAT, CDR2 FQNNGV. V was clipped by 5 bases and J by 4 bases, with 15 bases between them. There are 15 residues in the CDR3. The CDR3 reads CASSQTRVLGNTIYF. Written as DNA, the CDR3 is TGTGCCAGCAGCCAAACCCGGGTATTGGGAAACACCATATATTTT.

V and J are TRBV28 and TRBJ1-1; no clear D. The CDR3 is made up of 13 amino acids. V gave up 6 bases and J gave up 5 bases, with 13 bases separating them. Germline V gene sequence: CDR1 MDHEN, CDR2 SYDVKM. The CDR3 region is CASRKIMSTEAFF. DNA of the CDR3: TGTGCCAGCAGGAAAATTATGAGTACTGAAGCTTTCTTT. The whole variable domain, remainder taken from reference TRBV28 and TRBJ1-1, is DVKVTQSSRYLVKRTGEKVFLECVQDMDHENMFWYRQDPGLGLRLIYFSYDVKMKEKGDIPEGYSVSREKKERFSLILESASTNQTSMYLCASRKIMSTEAFFGQGTRLTVV.

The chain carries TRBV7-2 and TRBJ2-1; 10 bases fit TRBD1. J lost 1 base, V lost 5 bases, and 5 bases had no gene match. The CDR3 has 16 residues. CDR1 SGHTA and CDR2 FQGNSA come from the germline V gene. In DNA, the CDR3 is TGTGCCAGCAGCCGTCGGACAGGGGGGTCCTACAATGAGCAGTTCTTC. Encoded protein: CASSRRTGGSYNEQFF.

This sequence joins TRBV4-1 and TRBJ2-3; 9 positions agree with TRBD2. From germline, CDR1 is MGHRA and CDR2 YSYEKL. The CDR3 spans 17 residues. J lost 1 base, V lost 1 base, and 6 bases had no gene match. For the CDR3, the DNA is TGCGCCAGCAGCCAAGCCCTTCAGCGGGGGGGCACAGATACGCAGTATTTT. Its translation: CASSQALQRGGTDTQYF.

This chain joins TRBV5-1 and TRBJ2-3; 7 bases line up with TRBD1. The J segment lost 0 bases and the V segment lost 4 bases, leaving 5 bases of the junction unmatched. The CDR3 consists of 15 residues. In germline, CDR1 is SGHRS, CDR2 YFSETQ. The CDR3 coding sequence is TGCGCCAGCAGCGTACAGGGGTCTAGCACAGATACGCAGTATTTT. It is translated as CASSVQGSSTDTQYF.

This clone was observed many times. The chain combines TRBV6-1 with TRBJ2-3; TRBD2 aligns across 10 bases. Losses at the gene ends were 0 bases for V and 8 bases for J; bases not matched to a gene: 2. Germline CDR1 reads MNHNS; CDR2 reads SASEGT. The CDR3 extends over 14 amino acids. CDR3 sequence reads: CASSEAASGSTQYF. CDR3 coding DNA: TGTGCCAGCAGTGAAGCGGCTAGCGGGAGTACGCAGTATTTT.

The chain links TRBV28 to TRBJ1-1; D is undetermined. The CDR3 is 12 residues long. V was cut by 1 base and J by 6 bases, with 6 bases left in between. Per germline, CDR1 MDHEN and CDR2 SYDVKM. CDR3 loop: CASSLSGSEAFF. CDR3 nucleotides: TGTGCCAGCAGTTTATCCGGTTCTGAAGCTTTCTTT. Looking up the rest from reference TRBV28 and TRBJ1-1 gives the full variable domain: DVKVTQSSRYLVKRTGEKVFLECVQDMDHENMFWYRQDPGLGLRLIYFSYDVKMKEKGDIPEGYSVSREKKERFSLILESASTNQTSMYLCASSLSGSEAFFGQGTRLTVV.

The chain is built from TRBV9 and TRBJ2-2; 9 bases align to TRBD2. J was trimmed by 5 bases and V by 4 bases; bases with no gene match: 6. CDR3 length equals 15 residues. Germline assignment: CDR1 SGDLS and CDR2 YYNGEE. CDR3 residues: CASSRGLAQTGELFF. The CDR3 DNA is TGTGCCAGCAGCCGAGGACTAGCGCAAACCGGGGAGCTGTTTTTT.

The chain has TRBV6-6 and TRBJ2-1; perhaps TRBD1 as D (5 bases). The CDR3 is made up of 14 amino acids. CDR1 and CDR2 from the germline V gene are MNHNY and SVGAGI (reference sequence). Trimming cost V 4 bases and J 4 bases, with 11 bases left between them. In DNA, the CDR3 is TGTGCCAGCAGTTCGGCACAGGCTTACAATGAGCAGTTCTTC. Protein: CASSSAQAYNEQFF.

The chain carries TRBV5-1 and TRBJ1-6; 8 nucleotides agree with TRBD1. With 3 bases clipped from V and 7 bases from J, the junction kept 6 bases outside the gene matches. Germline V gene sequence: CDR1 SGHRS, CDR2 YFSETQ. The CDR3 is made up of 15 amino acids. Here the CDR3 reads CASSSGGGGNSPLHF. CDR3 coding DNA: TGCGCCAGCAGCTCAGGGGGCGGAGGGAATTCACCCCTCCACTTT.

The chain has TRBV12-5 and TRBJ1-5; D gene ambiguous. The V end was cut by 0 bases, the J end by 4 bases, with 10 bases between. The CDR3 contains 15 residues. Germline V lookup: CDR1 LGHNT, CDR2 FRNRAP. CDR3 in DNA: TGTGCTAGTGGTTTGGTATTCGCGGGGAATCAGCCCCAGCATTTT. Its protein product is CASGLVFAGNQPQHF.

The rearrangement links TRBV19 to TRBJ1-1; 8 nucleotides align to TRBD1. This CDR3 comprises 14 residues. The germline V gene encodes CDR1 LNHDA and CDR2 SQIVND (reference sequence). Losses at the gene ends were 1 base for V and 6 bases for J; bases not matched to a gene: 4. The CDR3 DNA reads TGTGCCAGTAGTATAGGGGAGACAGGGGCTGAAGCTTTCTTT. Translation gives CASSIGETGAEAFF.

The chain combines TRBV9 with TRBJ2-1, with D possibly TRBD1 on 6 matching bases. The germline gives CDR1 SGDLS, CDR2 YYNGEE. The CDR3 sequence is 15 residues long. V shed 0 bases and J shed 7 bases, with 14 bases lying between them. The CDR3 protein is CASSVDLGAWNEQFF. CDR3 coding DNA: TGTGCCAGCAGCGTAGATCTGGGGGCTTGGAATGAGCAGTTCTTC.

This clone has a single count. CDR3 DNA: TGTGCCAGCAGCAACACAGGGGCTGAAGCTTTCTTT. It codes for CASSNTGAEAFF. The rearrangement links TRBV3-1 (or the pseudogene TRBV3-2) to TRBJ1-1, with 7 nucleotides matching TRBD1. J was trimmed by 6 bases and V by 5 bases; bases with no gene match: 3. This CDR3 has 12 amino acids. Germline V gives CDR1 LGHDT, CDR2 YNNKEL (reference sequence).

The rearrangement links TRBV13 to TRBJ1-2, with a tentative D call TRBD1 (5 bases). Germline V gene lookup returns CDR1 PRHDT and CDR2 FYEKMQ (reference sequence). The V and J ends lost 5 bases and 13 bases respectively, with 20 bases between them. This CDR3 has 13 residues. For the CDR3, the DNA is TGTGCCAGCAGCCCCACGGTGGGGACTGAGTGCACCTTC. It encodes CASSPTVGTECTF.

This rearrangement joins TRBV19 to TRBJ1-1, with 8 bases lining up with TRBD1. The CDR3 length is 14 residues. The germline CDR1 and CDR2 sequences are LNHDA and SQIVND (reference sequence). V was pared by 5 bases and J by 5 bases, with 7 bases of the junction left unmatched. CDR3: CASSGQGWVTEAFF. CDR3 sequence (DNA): TGTGCCAGTAGTGGACAGGGTTGGGTTACTGAAGCTTTCTTT. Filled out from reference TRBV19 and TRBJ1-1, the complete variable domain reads DGGITQSPKYLFRKEGQNVTLSCEQNLNHDAMYWYRQDPGQGLRLIYYSQIVNDFQKGDIAEGYSVSREKKESFPLTVTSAQKNPTAFYLCASSGQGWVTEAFFGQGTRLTVV.

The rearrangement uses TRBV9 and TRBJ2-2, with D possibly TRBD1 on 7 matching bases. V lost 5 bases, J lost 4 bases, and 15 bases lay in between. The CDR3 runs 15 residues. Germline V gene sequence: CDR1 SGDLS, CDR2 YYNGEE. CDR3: CASRPGGLATGELFF. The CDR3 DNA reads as TGTGCCAGCAGGCCAGGGGGGCTGGCCACCGGGGAGCTGTTTTTT.